Listed here is a single T cell receptor (beta chain). Per the original methods: Counts of nucleated cells, estimated from reference gene primer amplification, were obtained. The table came from immunoSEQ multiplex PCR; TCRdb's copy has only in-frame clones and leaves some out. V and J calls and clone size are those listed in that table; D and trimming were worked out from the DNA. The sample has under 200,000 clones, approximately 86% seen once. This specimen comes from a study of blood T cell repertoires in COVID-19. The wider study: Samples representing acute and convalescent COVID-19 were sourced from the United States, Italy and Spain. From T cells, B-cell-depleted T cells, or PBMCs came the material, which was cDNA or gDNA.

The specimen was peripheral blood. The receptor was isolated from a young man with acute or convalescent COVID-19.

CDR3 nucleotide sequence: TGTGCCAGGACCGGGTCTAGGAACATTAGCAATCAGCCCCAGCATTTT. This translates into CARTGSRNISNQPQHF. The V call is TRBV9, the J call TRBJ1-5; no clear D gene. The CDR3 is made up of 16 amino acids. Trimming took off 8 bases at V and 0 bases at J, with 18 bases between the two ends. From germline, CDR1 is SGDLS and CDR2 YYNGEE.